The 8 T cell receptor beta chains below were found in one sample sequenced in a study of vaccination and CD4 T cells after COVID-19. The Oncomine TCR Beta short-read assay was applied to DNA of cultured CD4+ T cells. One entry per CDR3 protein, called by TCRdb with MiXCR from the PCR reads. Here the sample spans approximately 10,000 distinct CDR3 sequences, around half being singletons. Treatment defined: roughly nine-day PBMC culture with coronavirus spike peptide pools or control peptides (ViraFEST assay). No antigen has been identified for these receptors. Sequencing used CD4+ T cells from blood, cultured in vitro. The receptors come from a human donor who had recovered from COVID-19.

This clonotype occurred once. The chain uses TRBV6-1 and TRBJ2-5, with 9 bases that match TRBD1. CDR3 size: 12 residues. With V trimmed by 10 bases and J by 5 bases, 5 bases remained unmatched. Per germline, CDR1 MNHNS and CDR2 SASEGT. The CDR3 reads CATTGTGETQYF. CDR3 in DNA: TGTGCCACCACCGGGACAGGGGAGACCCAGTACTTC.

This CDR3 reads CSARGQGYEQYF. The DNA for the CDR3 is TGCAGTGCTAGAGGCCAGGGCTACGAGCAGTACTTC. J is TRBJ2-7 and V is TRBV20-1; perhaps TRBD1 as D (5 bases). The germline CDR1 and CDR2 sequences are DFQATT and SNEGSKA (reference sequence). The CDR3 is 12 residues long. V was clipped by 1 base and J by 3 bases, with 7 bases between them.

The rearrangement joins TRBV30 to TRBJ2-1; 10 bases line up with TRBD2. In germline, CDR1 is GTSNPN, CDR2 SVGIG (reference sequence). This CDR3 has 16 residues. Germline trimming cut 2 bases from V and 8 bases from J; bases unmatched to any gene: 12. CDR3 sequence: CAWSSPRAGGLDEQFF. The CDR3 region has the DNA TGTGCCTGGAGTAGCCCCCGAGCGGGGGGGCTCGATGAGCAGTTCTTC.

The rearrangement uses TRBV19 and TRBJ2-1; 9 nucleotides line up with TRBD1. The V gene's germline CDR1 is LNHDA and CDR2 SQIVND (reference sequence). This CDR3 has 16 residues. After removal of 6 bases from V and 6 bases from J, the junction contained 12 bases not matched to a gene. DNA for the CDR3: TGTGCCAGTAGCCCTTATCCGGGACAGGGCGCCAATGAGCAGTTCTTC. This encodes CASSPYPGQGANEQFF.

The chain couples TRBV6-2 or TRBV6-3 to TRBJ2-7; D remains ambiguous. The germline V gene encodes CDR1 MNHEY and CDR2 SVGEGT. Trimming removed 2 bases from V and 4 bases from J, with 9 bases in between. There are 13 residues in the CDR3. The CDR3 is CASSYPSGYEQYF. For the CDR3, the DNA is TGTGCCAGCAGTTACCCGTCTGGTTACGAGCAGTACTTC.

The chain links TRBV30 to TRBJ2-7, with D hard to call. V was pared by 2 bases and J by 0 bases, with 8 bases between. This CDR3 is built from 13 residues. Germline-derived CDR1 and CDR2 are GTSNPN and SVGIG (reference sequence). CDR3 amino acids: CAWSNTASYEQYF. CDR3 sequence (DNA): TGTGCCTGGAGTAATACAGCCTCCTACGAGCAGTACTTC.

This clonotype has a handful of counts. In DNA form, the CDR3 reads TGTGCCACCAGCAGGGACCGGAGCGGCTATGGCTACACCTTC. The encoded protein is CATSRDRSGYGYTF. V gene TRBV15 combines with J gene TRBJ1-2, with D unresolved. Germline V gene sequence: CDR1 LNHNV, CDR2 YYDKDF (reference sequence). V was clipped by 3 bases and J by 4 bases, with 12 bases between them. This CDR3 comprises 14 residues.

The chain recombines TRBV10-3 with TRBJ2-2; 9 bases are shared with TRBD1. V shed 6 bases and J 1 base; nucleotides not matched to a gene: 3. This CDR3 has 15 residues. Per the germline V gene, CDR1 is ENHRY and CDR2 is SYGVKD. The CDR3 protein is CAIRGQGENTGELFF. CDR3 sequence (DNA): TGTGCCATCAGGGGACAGGGAGAGAACACCGGGGAGCTGTTTTTT.